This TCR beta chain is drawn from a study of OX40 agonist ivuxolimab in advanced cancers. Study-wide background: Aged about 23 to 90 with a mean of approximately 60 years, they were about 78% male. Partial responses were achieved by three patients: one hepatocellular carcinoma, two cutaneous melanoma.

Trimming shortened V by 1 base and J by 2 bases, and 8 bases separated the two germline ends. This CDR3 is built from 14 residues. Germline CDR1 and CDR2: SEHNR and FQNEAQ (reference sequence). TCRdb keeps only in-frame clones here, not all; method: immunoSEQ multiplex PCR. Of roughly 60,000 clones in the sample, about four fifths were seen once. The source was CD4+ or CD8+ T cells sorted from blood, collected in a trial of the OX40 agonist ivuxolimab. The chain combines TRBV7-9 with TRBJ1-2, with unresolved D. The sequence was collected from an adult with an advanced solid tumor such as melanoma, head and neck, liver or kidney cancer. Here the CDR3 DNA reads TGTGCCAGCAGCTTAGTCAATCGGAACTATGGCTACACCTTC. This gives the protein CASSLVNRNYGYTF.